The clone carrying this T cell receptor beta chain was observed a few times. The antigen remains unidentified. TCRdb reanalysed the 5' RACE reads using MiXCR and keeps one entry per CDR3 protein. Of just under 600,000 distinct CDR3 sequences in the sample, roughly 12% were seen once. This CDR3 comprises 13 residues. V shed 7 bases and J shed 2 bases, with 8 bases lying between them. The source of the sample is a study of T cells after yellow fever vaccination. Study results and limitations: Most primary-vaccination clones reappeared after the booster (about 97% CD4, roughly 90% CD8).

This clonotype was obtained from a young man who received the YFV17D yellow fever vaccine. The sequenced sample was PBMCs, obtained on the day of the yellow fever booster vaccination. The J gene is TRBJ2-2, the V gene TRBV12-3 or TRBV12-4, with D unclear. As DNA, the CDR3 is TGTGCCAGCACCAACGTTAACACCGGGGAGCTGTTTTTT. This encodes CASTNVNTGELFF.